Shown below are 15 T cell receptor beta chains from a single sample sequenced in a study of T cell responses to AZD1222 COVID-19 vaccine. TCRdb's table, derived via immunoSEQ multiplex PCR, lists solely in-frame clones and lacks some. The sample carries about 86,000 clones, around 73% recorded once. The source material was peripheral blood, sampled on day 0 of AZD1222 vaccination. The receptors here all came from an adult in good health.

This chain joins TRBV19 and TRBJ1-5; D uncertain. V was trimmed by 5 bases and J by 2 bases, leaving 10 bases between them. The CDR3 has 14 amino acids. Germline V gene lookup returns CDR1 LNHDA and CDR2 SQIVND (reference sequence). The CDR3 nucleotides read TGTGCCAGTAGTGACCAGAGCCGCAATCAGCCCCAGCATTTT. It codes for CASSDQSRNQPQHF.

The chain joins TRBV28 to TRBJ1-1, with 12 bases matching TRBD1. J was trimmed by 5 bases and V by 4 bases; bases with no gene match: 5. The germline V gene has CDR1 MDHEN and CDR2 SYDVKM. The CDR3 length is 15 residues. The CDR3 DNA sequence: TGTGCCAGCAGTTCGGGACAGGGGGCGATTACTGAAGCTTTCTTT. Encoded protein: CASSSGQGAITEAFF.

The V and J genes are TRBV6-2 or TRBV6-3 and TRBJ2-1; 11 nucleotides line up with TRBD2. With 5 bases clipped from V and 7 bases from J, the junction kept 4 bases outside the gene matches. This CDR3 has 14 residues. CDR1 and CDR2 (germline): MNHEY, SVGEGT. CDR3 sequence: CASSQTSGINEQFF. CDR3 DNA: TGTGCCAGCAGTCAGACTAGCGGGATTAATGAGCAGTTCTTC.

In nucleotides, the CDR3 is TGCAGTGCTAGTGGGATTGACAGATCATATCAGCCCCAGCATTTT. Its protein is CSASGIDRSYQPQHF. V is TRBV20-1 and J is TRBJ1-5, with a weak D call TRBD1 (5 bases). The V gene's germline CDR1 is DFQATT and CDR2 SNEGSKA (reference sequence). Trimming removed 3 bases from V and 5 bases from J, with 17 bases in between. The CDR3 has 15 amino acids.

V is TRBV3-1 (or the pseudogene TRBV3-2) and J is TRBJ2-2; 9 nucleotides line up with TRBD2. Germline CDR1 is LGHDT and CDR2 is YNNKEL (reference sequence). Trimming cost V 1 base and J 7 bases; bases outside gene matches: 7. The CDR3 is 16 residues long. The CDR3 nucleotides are TGTGCCAGCAGCCAAGCCGCGGGAGGGCCCGGCGGGGAGCTGTTTTTT. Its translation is CASSQAAGGPGGELFF.

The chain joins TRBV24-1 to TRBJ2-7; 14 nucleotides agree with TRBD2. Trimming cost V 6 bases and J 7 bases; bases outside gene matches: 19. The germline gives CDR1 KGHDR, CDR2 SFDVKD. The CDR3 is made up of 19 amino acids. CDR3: CATSRESPGLAGEGAEQYF. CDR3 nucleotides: TGTGCCACCAGTCGGGAGTCGCCGGGACTAGCGGGAGAAGGGGCTGAGCAGTACTTC.

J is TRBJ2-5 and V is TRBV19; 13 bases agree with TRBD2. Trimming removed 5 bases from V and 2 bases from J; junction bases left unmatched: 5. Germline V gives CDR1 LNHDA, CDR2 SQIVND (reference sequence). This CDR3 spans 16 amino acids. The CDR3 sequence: CASSLGLAGAQETQYF. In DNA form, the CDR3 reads TGTGCCAGTAGTCTCGGACTAGCGGGAGCGCAAGAGACCCAGTACTTC.

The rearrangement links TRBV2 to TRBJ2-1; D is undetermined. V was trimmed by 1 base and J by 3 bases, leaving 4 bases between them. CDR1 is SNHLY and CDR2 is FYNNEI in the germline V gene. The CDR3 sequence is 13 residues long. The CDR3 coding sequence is TGTGCCAGCAGTGAAGTCCTCTACAATGAGCAGTTCTTC. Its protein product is CASSEVLYNEQFF.

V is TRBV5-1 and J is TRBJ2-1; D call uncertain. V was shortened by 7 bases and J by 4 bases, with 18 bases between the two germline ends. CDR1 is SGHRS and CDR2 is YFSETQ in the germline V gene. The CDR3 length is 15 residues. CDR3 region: CASAKRDINYNEQFF. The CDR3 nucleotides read TGCGCCAGCGCCAAGCGAGACATTAATTACAATGAGCAGTTCTTC.

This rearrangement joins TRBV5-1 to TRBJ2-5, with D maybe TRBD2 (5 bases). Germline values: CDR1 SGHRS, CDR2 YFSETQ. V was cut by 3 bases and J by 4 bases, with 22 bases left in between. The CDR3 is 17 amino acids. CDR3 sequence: CASSSMLSIGVGETQYF. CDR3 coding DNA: TGCGCCAGCAGCTCGATGTTAAGTATCGGGGTGGGAGAGACCCAGTACTTC.

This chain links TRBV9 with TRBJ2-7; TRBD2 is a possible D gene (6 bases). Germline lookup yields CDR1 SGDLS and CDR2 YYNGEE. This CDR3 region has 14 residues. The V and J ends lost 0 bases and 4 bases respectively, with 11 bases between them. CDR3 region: CASSVGLGPYEQYF. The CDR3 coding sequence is TGTGCCAGCAGCGTAGGACTAGGACCGTACGAGCAGTACTTC.

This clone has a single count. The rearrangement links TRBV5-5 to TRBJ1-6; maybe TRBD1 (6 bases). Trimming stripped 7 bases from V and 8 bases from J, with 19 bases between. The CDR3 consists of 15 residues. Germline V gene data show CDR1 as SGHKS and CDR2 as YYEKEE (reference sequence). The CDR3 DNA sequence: TGTGCCAGCTCAACCAGGGGAGAGTGGGATTCACCCCTCCACTTT. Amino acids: CASSTRGEWDSPLHF.

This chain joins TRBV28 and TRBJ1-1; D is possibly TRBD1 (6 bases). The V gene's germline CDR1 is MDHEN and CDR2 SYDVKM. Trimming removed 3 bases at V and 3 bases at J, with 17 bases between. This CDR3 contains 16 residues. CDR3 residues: CASSFMGASPYTEAFF. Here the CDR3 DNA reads TGTGCCAGCAGTTTCATGGGGGCGTCCCCTTACACTGAAGCTTTCTTT. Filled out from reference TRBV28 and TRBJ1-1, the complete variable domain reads DVKVTQSSRYLVKRTGEKVFLECVQDMDHENMFWYRQDPGLGLRLIYFSYDVKMKEKGDIPEGYSVSREKKERFSLILESASTNQTSMYLCASSFMGASPYTEAFFGQGTRLTVV.

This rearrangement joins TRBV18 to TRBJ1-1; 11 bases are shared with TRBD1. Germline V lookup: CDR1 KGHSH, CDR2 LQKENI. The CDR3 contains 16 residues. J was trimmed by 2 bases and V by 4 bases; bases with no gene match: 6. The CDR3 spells CASSLRTGGFNTEAFF. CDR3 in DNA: TGTGCCAGCTCACTTCGGACAGGGGGCTTCAACACTGAAGCTTTCTTT.

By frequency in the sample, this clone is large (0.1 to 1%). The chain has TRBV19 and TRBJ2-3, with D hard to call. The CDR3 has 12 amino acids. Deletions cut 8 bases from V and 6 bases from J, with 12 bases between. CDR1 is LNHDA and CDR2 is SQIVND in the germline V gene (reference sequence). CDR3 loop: CASRIAGDTQYF. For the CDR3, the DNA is TGTGCCAGTCGGATAGCAGGCGATACGCAGTATTTT.